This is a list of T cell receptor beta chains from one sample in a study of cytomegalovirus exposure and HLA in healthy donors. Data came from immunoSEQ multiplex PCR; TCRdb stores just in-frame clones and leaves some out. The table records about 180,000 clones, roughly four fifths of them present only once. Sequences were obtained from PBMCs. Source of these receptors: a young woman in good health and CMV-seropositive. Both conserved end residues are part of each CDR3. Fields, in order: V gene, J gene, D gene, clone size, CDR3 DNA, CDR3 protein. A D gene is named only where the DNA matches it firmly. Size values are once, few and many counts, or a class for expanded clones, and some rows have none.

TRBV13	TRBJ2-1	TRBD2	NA	TGTGCCAGCAGCTTAAAAGGGGCTAGCGGGGGGCGCTATGAGCAGTTCTTC	CASSLKGASGGRYEQFF
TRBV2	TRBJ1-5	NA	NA	TGTGCCAGCAGCCGAACAGGCCAGCCCCAGCATTTT	CASSRTGQPQHF
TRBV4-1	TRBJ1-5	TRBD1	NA	TGCGCCAGCAGCCACCTACAGGGGAGCCCTGGCAATCAGCCCCAGCATTTT	CASSHLQGSPGNQPQHF
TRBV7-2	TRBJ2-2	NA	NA	TGTGCCAGCAGCTTAGGAGGGACCGGGGAGCTGTTTTTT	CASSLGGTGELFF
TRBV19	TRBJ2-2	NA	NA	TGTGCCAGTCGCCAAGGCTCAGGTCCCGGGGAGCTGTTTTTT	CASRQGSGPGELFF
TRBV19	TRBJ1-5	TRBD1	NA	TGTGCCATTAGCTCCTCCAGGGGGCCCTTATATAGCAATCAGCCCCAGCATTTT	CAISSSRGPLYSNQPQHF
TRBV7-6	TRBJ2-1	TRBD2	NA	TGTGCCAGCAGCTTAAAGCGGGGGAGTACCCTTTACAATGAGCAGTTCTTC	CASSLKRGSTLYNEQFF
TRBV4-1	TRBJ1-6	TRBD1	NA	TGCGCCAGCAGCCGAGGGGTGGGACAGAGTAATTCACCCCTCCACTTT	CASSRGVGQSNSPLHF
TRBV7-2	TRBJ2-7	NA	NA	TGTGCCAGCAGCTTAACTCAGCGGACTAACACCGAGCAGTACTTC	CASSLTQRTNTEQYF
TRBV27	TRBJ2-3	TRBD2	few	TGTGCCAGCAGCCGCCCAGCGGGGGGAGTCACAGATACGCAGTATTTT	CASSRPAGGVTDTQYF
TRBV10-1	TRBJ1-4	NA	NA	TGCGCCAGCAGTGCAGTGAGGAATGAAAAACTGTTTTTT	CASSAVRNEKLFF
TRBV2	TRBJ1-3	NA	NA	TGTGCCAGCAATCGAGGGAACTCTGGAAACACCATATATTTT	CASNRGNSGNTIYF
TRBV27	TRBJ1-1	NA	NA	TGTGCCAGCAGTTTATCGACGGGGAACACTGAAGCTTTCTTT	CASSLSTGNTEAFF
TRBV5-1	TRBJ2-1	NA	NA	TGCGCCAGCCGGGCCTACAATGAGCAGTTCTTC	CASRAYNEQFF
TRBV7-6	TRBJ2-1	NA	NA	TGTGCCAGCAGCTCGGCAGGGGACTCCTACAATGAGCAGTTCTTC	CASSSAGDSYNEQFF
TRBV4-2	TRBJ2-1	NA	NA	TGTGCCAGCAGCCAAGACCTAGCCGGTGAGCAGTTCTTC	CASSQDLAGEQFF
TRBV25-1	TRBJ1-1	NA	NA	TGTGCCAGCAGTGAATGGGGCAGGGGTAGAGGTGACGCTTTCTTT	CASSEWGRGRGDAFF
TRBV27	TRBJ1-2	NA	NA	TGTGCCAGCAGTTTCGCTCTTGGGTCGGAGCCGGGCTACACCTTC	CASSFALGSEPGYTF
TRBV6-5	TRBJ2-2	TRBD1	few	TGTGCCAGCAGCAATCAGTACAGGGGATCCGGGGAGCTGTTTTTT	CASSNQYRGSGELFF
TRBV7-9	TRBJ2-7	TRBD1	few	TGTGCCAGCAGCGTCAGAGGACAGGGTGTCGGCGAGCAGTACTTC	CASSVRGQGVGEQYF
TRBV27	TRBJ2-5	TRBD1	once	TGTGCCAGCAGTTGGACAGGGGGCGAGACCCAGTACTTC	CASSWTGGETQYF
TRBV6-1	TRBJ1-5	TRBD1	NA	TGTGCCAGCAGATCCTCAGGGGGCATTCAGCCCCAGCATTTT	CASRSSGGIQPQHF
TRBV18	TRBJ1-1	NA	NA	TGTGCCAGCTCACCCGCGGGGGGCTTCACTGAAGCTTTCTTT	CASSPAGGFTEAFF
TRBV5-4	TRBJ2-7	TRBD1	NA	TGTGCCAGCAGCTTGGAGGTGGGACAGGCTAGCTACGAGCAGTACTTC	CASSLEVGQASYEQYF
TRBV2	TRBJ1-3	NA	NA	TGTGCCACCAGGGAAACAGGTTCTGGAAACACCATATATTTT	CATRETGSGNTIYF
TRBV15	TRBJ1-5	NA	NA	TGTGCCACCAGCTCCCAAAGCCGGGGAACCCAGCATTTT	CATSSQSRGTQHF